Included here is one TCR beta chain sequence, with context. The target antigen is unknown. This entry is derived from a study of T cell responses to AZD1222 COVID-19 vaccine. Study-level background: Second-dose schedules of about 4 or about 12 weeks were combined. Whole-study findings and limits: Two doses of AZD1222 preceded a rise in Spike-specific TCR breadth and depth. A mostly white British donor set with more females was recruited, and clonal diversity was possibly underestimated. The reported proportion of spike-specific TCRs targeting unmutated variant regions was nearly half.

Clones were read by immunoSEQ multiplex PCR, and TCRdb kept only the in-frame ones, dropping some. The data show about 120,000 clones, more than 70% seen once. Sequenced material: peripheral blood, taken on day 0 of AZD1222 vaccination. This receptor was obtained from an adult in good health.

CDR3 amino acids: CASSPPSQYSGNTIYF. The CDR3 bases are TGTGCCAGCTCACCACCGTCACAGTACTCTGGAAACACCATATATTTT. This chain links TRBV18 with TRBJ1-3; D remains ambiguous. Germline CDR1 KGHSH, CDR2 LQKENI. The CDR3 is made up of 16 amino acids. Trimming removed 0 bases from V and 0 bases from J, with 9 bases in between.